These 30 T cell receptor beta chains were sequenced from one sample in a study of PD-L1 blockade in urothelial cancer. Profiling relied on immunoSEQ multiplex PCR, and the TCRdb table lists in-frame clones only, not all of them. The sample lists under 35,000 clones; approximately 86% were seen once. The sample in question was PBMCs, obtained around atezolizumab (anti-PD-L1) treatment. The source is a man aged 50 or older with urothelial cancer.

The V gene is TRBV7-9, the J gene TRBJ2-7; possible D gene TRBD1, 7 bases. The germline V gene has CDR1 SEHNR and CDR2 FQNEAQ (reference sequence). Trimming cost V 3 bases and J 0 bases, with 15 bases left between them. CDR3 length: 16 amino acids. CDR3 DNA: TGTGCCAGCAGCTTGAATCCTCAGGGGGGCTCCTACGAGCAGTACTTC. Residues: CASSLNPQGGSYEQYF.

This chain connects TRBV9 to TRBJ2-5, with TRBD2 as a possible D gene (6 bases). Per germline, CDR1 SGDLS and CDR2 YYNGEE. Deletions cut 2 bases from V and 5 bases from J, with 13 bases between. The CDR3 totals 14 residues. The CDR3 here is CASSVGTAGETQYF. Written as DNA, the CDR3 is TGTGCCAGCAGCGTGGGGACTGCTGGGGAGACCCAGTACTTC.

The chain has TRBV11-2 and TRBJ1-2; TRBD1 might be the D (5 bases). The CDR3 totals 14 residues. Germline V gene data show CDR1 as SGHAT and CDR2 as FQNNGV. Trimming pared 6 bases from V and 4 bases from J, leaving 15 bases between. The CDR3 sequence: CASSPQIGGYGYTF. The CDR3 DNA reads TGTGCCAGCAGTCCCCAGATCGGGGGCTATGGCTACACCTTC.

The chain employs TRBV2 and TRBJ2-6; TRBD2 matches 10 bases. CDR1 SNHLY and CDR2 FYNNEI come from the germline V gene. J lost 1 base, V lost 5 bases, and 5 bases had no gene match. The CDR3 has 17 amino acids. CDR3 bases: TGTGCCAGCAGTACGGGACTAGCGAGATCTGGGGCCAACGTCCTGACTTTC. It codes for CASSTGLARSGANVLTF.

The chain is built from TRBV10-1 and TRBJ2-1; D not resolved. Germline lookup yields CDR1 WNHNN and CDR2 SYGVQD (reference sequence). This CDR3 is 13 amino acids long. The V end was cut by 10 bases, the J end by 5 bases, with 15 bases between. CDR3 region: CATSTGLNNEQFF. For the CDR3, the DNA is TGCGCCACTTCGACTGGCCTCAACAATGAGCAGTTCTTC.

The rearrangement links TRBV5-6 to TRBJ2-7; 13 bases agree with TRBD2. There are 15 residues in the CDR3. Unmatched junction bases numbered 3, after V lost 4 bases and J lost 2 bases. Germline V lookup: CDR1 SGHDT, CDR2 YYEEEE. The CDR3, as DNA: TGTGCCAGCAGCCTAACTAGCGGGGGGGCCTACGAGCAGTACTTC. It translates to CASSLTSGGAYEQYF.

The V and J genes are TRBV11-3 and TRBJ1-6; 11 bases align to TRBD1. CDR3 length equals 15 residues. Germline lookup yields CDR1 SGHNT and CDR2 YENEEA. V gave up 5 bases and J gave up 6 bases; unmatched junction bases: 3. CDR3 in amino acids: CASSEGTGGNSPLHF. CDR3 in DNA: TGTGCCAGCAGCGAAGGGACAGGGGGTAATTCACCCCTCCACTTT.

The V and J genes are TRBV5-4 and TRBJ2-7; 9 nucleotides align to TRBD2. V trimming: 0 bases; J trimming: 2 bases; junction bases outside the gene matches: 3. The CDR3 contains 15 residues. The germline V gene has CDR1 SGHNT and CDR2 YYREEE (reference sequence). This CDR3 is CASSLGGGETYEQYF. DNA for the CDR3: TGTGCCAGCAGCTTGGGCGGGGGGGAAACCTACGAGCAGTACTTC. Full variable domain (outside the CDR3, taken from reference TRBV5-4 and TRBJ2-7): ETGVTQSPTHLIKTRGQQVTLRCSSQSGHNTVSWYQQALGQGPQFIFQYYREEENGRGNFPPRFSGLQFPNYSSELNVNALELDDSALYLCASSLGGGETYEQYFGPGTRLTVT.

This clone came up a few times. This sequence joins TRBV27 and TRBJ1-4; weak D call: TRBD1 (6 bases). V gave up 5 bases and J gave up 11 bases, with 15 bases separating them. The CDR3 contains 13 residues. In germline, CDR1 is MNHEY, CDR2 SMNVEV (reference sequence). This CDR3 is CASSPLGGGKLFF. As DNA, the CDR3 is TGTGCCAGCAGTCCGCTGGGAGGGGGGAAACTGTTTTTT.

The chain employs TRBV5-5 and TRBJ2-5; TRBD2 matches 11 bases. There are 18 residues in the CDR3. Germline CDR1 SGHKS, CDR2 YYEKEE (reference sequence). The ends lost 2 bases at V and 5 bases at J; junction bases unmatched: 14. The CDR3 DNA reads TGTGCCAGCAGCTTACTAGCGGGGGCCGCAAGTTCTGGGGAGACCCAGTACTTC. It yields the protein CASSLLAGAASSGETQYF.

A single count supports this clone. The chain uses TRBV6-5 and TRBJ2-7, with 8 bases fitting TRBD1. There are 13 residues in the CDR3. Losses at the gene ends were 5 bases for V and 6 bases for J; bases not matched to a gene: 6. Looked up from germline, CDR1 is MNHEY and CDR2 is SVGAGI. Here the CDR3 DNA reads TGTGCCAGCAGTCCTGGACAGGGAGGCGAGCAGTACTTC. Its translation is CASSPGQGGEQYF.

The chain couples TRBV28 to TRBJ2-7, with 10 bases aligning to TRBD1. The V gene end was trimmed by 7 bases and the J gene end by 3 bases; junction bases not matched to a gene: 6. CDR3 length: 14 amino acids. In germline, CDR1 is MDHEN, CDR2 SYDVKM. CDR3 residues: CASMTGGPVYEQYF. For the CDR3, the DNA is TGTGCCAGCATGACAGGGGGCCCGGTCTACGAGCAGTACTTC.

This chain uses TRBV7-2 with TRBJ1-1; weak D call: TRBD1 (5 bases). Trimming stripped 6 bases from V and 4 bases from J, with 15 bases between. The V gene's germline CDR1 is SGHTA and CDR2 FQGNSA. CDR3 length: 14 amino acids. The CDR3, as DNA: TGTGCCAGCAGGAGGCAGGGTGGAATCACTGAAGCTTTCTTT. Translation gives CASRRQGGITEAFF.

This rearrangement joins TRBV5-1 to TRBJ2-7, with a weak D call TRBD1 (7 bases). The CDR3 spans 15 residues. Per the germline V gene, CDR1 is SGHRS and CDR2 is YFSETQ. Trimming stripped 3 bases from V and 4 bases from J, with 17 bases between. In nucleotides, the CDR3 is TGCGCCAGCAGCTCAGGAGGGGGCCAGCAATACGAGCAGTACTTC. Protein sequence: CASSSGGGQQYEQYF.

The chain employs TRBV6-5 and TRBJ1-5; maybe TRBD1 (6 bases). The CDR3 has 15 amino acids. Germline CDR1 and CDR2: MNHEY and SVGAGI. V shed 0 bases and J shed 5 bases, with 11 bases lying between them. CDR3 in amino acids: CASSYSKGGDQPQHF. The CDR3 coding sequence is TGTGCCAGCAGTTACTCGAAAGGGGGGGATCAGCCCCAGCATTTT.

The rearrangement links TRBV2 to TRBJ2-7; D remains ambiguous. The V gene lost 7 bases and the J gene lost 2 bases, with 12 bases spanning the gap. The CDR3 is made up of 13 amino acids. Germline CDR1 is SNHLY and CDR2 is FYNNEI. The CDR3 loop is CASNQAYTYEQYF. Here the CDR3 DNA reads TGTGCCAGCAATCAGGCCTACACCTACGAGCAGTACTTC.

This clone was detected a few times. The chain has TRBV6-1 and TRBJ1-2; D might be TRBD1 (5 bases). There are 13 residues in the CDR3. The V gene lost 2 bases and the J gene lost 8 bases, with 12 bases spanning the gap. Germline values: CDR1 MNHNS, CDR2 SASEGT. This CDR3 reads CASSERQGWGYTF. The CDR3 nucleotides read TGTGCCAGCAGTGAACGGCAGGGATGGGGCTACACCTTC.

The chain uses TRBV19 and TRBJ2-3; weak D call: TRBD2 (5 bases). V lost 8 bases, J lost 0 bases, and 9 bases lay in between. The CDR3 is 13 residues long. Germline CDR1 reads LNHDA; CDR2 reads SQIVND (reference sequence). This chain's CDR3 is CASGGSSTDTQYF. In DNA, the CDR3 is TGTGCCAGTGGAGGATCTAGCACAGATACGCAGTATTTT.

The CDR3 DNA reads TGTGCCAGCAGTTGGATTTCCGGGACAGGCTCCTACGAGCAGTACTTC. Its translation is CASSWISGTGSYEQYF. The V call is TRBV27, the J call TRBJ2-7; TRBD1 agrees at 8 bases. The CDR3 has 16 amino acids. CDR1 is MNHEY, CDR2 SMNVEV, per germline (reference sequence). Trimming removed 4 bases from V and 0 bases from J; junction bases left unmatched: 8.

The gene calls are TRBV19 and TRBJ1-5; a weak D match, TRBD1 (6 bases). V was cut by 5 bases and J by 0 bases, with 14 bases left in between. The CDR3 is 16 residues long. CDR1 LNHDA and CDR2 SQIVND come from the germline V gene (reference sequence). CDR3: CASSSRQEISNQPQHF. The CDR3 bases are TGTGCCAGTAGTTCTAGACAGGAAATTAGCAATCAGCCCCAGCATTTT.

V and J are TRBV18 and TRBJ1-1, with TRBD1 matching over 8 bases. CDR3 size: 14 residues. The junction had 5 bases not matched to a gene; V was cut back by 0 bases and J by 8 bases. Germline V gene lookup returns CDR1 KGHSH and CDR2 LQKENI. CDR3: CASSPPGQEKEAFF. CDR3 coding DNA: TGTGCCAGCTCACCACCGGGACAGGAAAAGGAAGCTTTCTTT.

The chain combines TRBV25-1 with TRBJ2-1, with 10 bases identical to TRBD1. The V gene's germline CDR1 is MGHDK and CDR2 SYGVNS. CDR3 length: 18 residues. V lost 4 bases and J lost 7; bases outside the gene matches: 16. The chain's CDR3 is CASSGDRGRVRLGNEQFF. CDR3 in DNA: TGTGCCAGCAGTGGAGACAGGGGGCGGGTTCGGTTGGGAAATGAGCAGTTCTTC.

The gene calls are TRBV25-1 and TRBJ2-7, with TRBD1 matching 7 bases. This CDR3 comprises 17 residues. V lost 8 bases, J lost 3 bases, and 19 bases stayed unmatched. CDR1 MGHDK and CDR2 SYGVNS come from the germline V gene. CDR3 region: CASGGSTVLGQSYEQYF. CDR3 bases: TGTGCCAGCGGTGGGTCCACGGTTTTGGGACAGAGCTACGAGCAGTACTTC.

The sample holds one count of this clone. V is TRBV10-1 and J is TRBJ2-7; 9 positions agree with TRBD1. The CDR3 spans 14 residues. The V gene's germline CDR1 is WNHNN and CDR2 SYGVQD (reference sequence). The V segment lost 9 bases and the J segment 7 bases; nucleotides outside the gene matches: 13. The CDR3 nucleotides read TGCGCCAGGGGAAAGTCCCGGGACAGGGAAGAGCAGTACTTC. It codes for CARGKSRDREEQYF.

The rearrangement joins TRBV6-5 to TRBJ1-4; perhaps TRBD1 as D (6 bases). Per germline, CDR1 MNHEY and CDR2 SVGAGI. CDR3 length equals 15 residues. V was shortened by 4 bases and J by 4 bases, with 13 bases between the two germline ends. As DNA, the CDR3 is TGTGCCAGCAGTTTCGGGGGGGCTAATAATGAAAAACTGTTTTTT. Its protein product is CASSFGGANNEKLFF.

V and J are TRBV6-5 and TRBJ1-3, with TRBD1 as a possible D gene (6 bases). The CDR3 is 15 residues long. The germline V gene has CDR1 MNHEY and CDR2 SVGAGI. V was trimmed by 8 bases and J by 0 bases, leaving 14 bases between them. CDR3: CASGSAGASGNTIYF. The CDR3 DNA reads TGTGCCAGCGGTTCAGCAGGGGCCTCTGGAAACACCATATATTTT.

The chain has TRBV5-6 and TRBJ2-7; 9 positions agree with TRBD2. In germline, CDR1 is SGHDT, CDR2 YYEEEE. V lost 4 bases to trimming and J lost 0 bases; unmatched junction nucleotides: 5. CDR3 size: 15 residues. The CDR3 is CASSKWTSVSYEQYF. The CDR3 DNA sequence: TGTGCCAGCAGCAAGTGGACTAGCGTCTCCTACGAGCAGTACTTC. The entire variable domain, with the rest obtained from reference TRBV5-6 and TRBJ2-7, is as follows: DAGVTQSPTHLIKTRGQQVTLRCSPKSGHDTVSWYQQALGQGPQFIFQYYEEEERQRGNFPDRFSGHQFPNYSSELNVNALLLGDSALYLCASSKWTSVSYEQYFGPGTRLTVT.

This sequence joins TRBV5-1 and TRBJ2-5; tentative D call: TRBD1 (6 bases). The CDR3 has 14 amino acids. V lost 4 bases, J lost 4 bases, and 14 bases lay in between. Germline V lookup: CDR1 SGHRS, CDR2 YFSETQ. CDR3: CASSPLGGIETQYF. The CDR3 DNA reads as TGCGCCAGCAGCCCATTAGGGGGTATAGAGACCCAGTACTTC.

The chain combines TRBV12-5 with TRBJ2-5; 8 nucleotides agree with TRBD1. In germline, CDR1 is LGHNT, CDR2 FRNRAP. This CDR3 contains 12 residues. The CDR3 nucleotides are TGTGCCGTGACAGGGGAAGAAGAGACCCAGTACTTC. This codes for CAVTGEEETQYF.

The chain joins TRBV2 to TRBJ1-5; D possibly corresponds to TRBD1 (5 bases). This CDR3 contains 16 residues. The ends were cut back, 3 bases at V and 0 bases at J, with 12 bases in the middle. Germline V lookup: CDR1 SNHLY, CDR2 FYNNEI. CDR3 sequence: CASSDPRVRSNQPQHF. CDR3 DNA: TGTGCCAGCAGTGACCCCAGGGTTCGTAGCAATCAGCCCCAGCATTTT.